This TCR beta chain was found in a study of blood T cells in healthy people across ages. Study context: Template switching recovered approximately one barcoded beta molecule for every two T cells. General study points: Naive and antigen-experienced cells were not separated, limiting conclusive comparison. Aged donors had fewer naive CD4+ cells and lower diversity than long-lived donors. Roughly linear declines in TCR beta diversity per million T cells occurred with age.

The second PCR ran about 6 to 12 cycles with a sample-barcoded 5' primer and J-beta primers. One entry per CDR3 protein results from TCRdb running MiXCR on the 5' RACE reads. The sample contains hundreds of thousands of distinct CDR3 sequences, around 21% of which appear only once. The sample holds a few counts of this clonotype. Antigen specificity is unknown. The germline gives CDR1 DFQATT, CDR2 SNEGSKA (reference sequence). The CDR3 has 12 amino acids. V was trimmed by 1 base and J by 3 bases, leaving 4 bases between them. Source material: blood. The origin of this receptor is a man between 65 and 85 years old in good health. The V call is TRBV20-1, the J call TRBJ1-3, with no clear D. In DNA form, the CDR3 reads TGCAGTGCTAGAGCCGGTGGAAACACCATATATTTT. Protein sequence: CSARAGGNTIYF.